This TCR beta chain was captured by sequencing in a study of blood T cell repertoires in COVID-19. Study background: T cells, B-cell-depleted T cells, or PBMCs supplied cDNA or gDNA.

CDR1 and CDR2 from the germline V gene are KGHSH and LQKENI. This CDR3 comprises 14 residues. V shed 3 bases and J 5 bases; nucleotides not matched to a gene: 2. Participant-given clinical history determined each cohort assignment. A COVID-19 case was met by exposed participants within 2 weeks before study entry. The table came from immunoSEQ multiplex PCR; TCRdb's copy has only in-frame clones and leaves some out. Of 120,000 to 150,000 clones listed, about 90% are singletons. The rearrangement uses TRBV18 and TRBJ1-4; TRBD1 matches 8 bases. This receptor was obtained from a woman aged 40-49 years who had been exposed to COVID-19. Sample: PBMCs or T cells enriched from blood (not recorded which). The CDR3 bases are TGTGCCAGCTCACCTACAGGGGGGAATGAAAAACTGTTTTTT. Translated, it gives CASSPTGGNEKLFF.